A single sample is the source of the 27 T cell receptor beta chains below, sequenced in a study of T cells in Graves' hyperthyroidism and ophthalmopathy. The CDR3 regions of TCR beta were amplified from RNA transcripts. The primer set for the first-round RT-PCR of the TCR CDR3 was HTBI. TCRdb called the multiplex PCR reads again in MiXCR, with one record for every CDR3 protein. The sample lists roughly 500,000 distinct CDR3 sequences; approximately 15% were seen once. Sequenced input: blood. These TCRs come from a woman aged 30 to 39 with Graves' hyperthyroidism that later progressed to Graves' ophthalmopathy.

This clonotype was seen ten or more times. The chain links TRBV20-1 to TRBJ1-6, with 8 bases matching TRBD1. The CDR3 spans 15 residues. The V segment lost 0 bases and the J segment 10 bases; nucleotides outside the gene matches: 8. Germline loops: CDR1 DFQATT, CDR2 SNEGSKA (reference sequence). The CDR3 DNA sequence: TGCAGTGCTAGAGAACGGACAGGGCTAGGATCACCCCTCCACTTT. Its protein product is CSARERTGLGSPLHF.

This clonotype was seen a few times. The chain uses TRBV6-1 and TRBJ2-3; possible D gene TRBD1, 6 bases. From germline, CDR1 is MNHNS and CDR2 SASEGT. Deletions cut 2 bases from V and 4 bases from J, with 10 bases between. The CDR3 sequence is 14 residues long. In DNA, the CDR3 is TGTGCCAGCAGTGAACCCCCAGGGGCAGATACGCAGTATTTT. Translated: CASSEPPGADTQYF.

This clonotype was seen repeatedly, ten times or more. The rearrangement joins TRBV15 to TRBJ2-3; D gene unclear. CDR1 and CDR2 from the germline V gene are LNHNV and YYDKDF (reference sequence). The CDR3 totals 17 residues. V was clipped by 0 bases and J by 6 bases, with 19 bases between them. The CDR3 region has the DNA TGTGCCACCAGCAGAGATAGAGAGACTTTCACAGTGGATACGCAGTATTTT. Translated, it gives CATSRDRETFTVDTQYF.

This clonotype was detected ten times or more. Written as DNA, the CDR3 is TGTGCCAGCAGCGTAGAAGGTGGTTGGGAGACCCAGTACTTC. Encoded protein: CASSVEGGWETQYF. V gene TRBV9 combines with J gene TRBJ2-5; D gene ambiguous. This CDR3 is built from 14 residues. Germline CDR1 reads SGDLS; CDR2 reads YYNGEE. With 0 bases removed from V and 5 bases from J, the gap between germline ends came to 11 bases.

This clonotype was seen more than once but under ten times. The chain couples TRBV19 to TRBJ2-1; tentatively, D is TRBD2 (6 bases). Germline V gene data show CDR1 as LNHDA and CDR2 as SQIVND (reference sequence). Trimming cost V 6 bases and J 0 bases, with 21 bases left between them. CDR3 length: 18 amino acids. In nucleotides, the CDR3 is TGTGCCAGTAGCGTGGAGGCTCGCGGGGTAAGCTCCTACAATGAGCAGTTCTTC. This sequence encodes CASSVEARGVSSYNEQFF.

On this clonotype: It may be a read error: a sequence one base away is much more abundant. Likely a read error: the CDR3 ends without its conserved phenylalanine or tryptophan. The chain couples TRBV2 to TRBJ2-7; perhaps TRBD1 as D (6 bases). The V end lost 6 bases, the J end lost 7 bases, and 22 bases lay between the germline ends. This CDR3 is built from 15 residues. CDR1 is SNHLY and CDR2 is FYNNEI in the germline V gene. The CDR3 loop is CASRASGHILREQYL. CDR3 nucleotides: TGTGCCAGCAGAGCTTCGGGACATATCCTACGGGAGCAGTACCTC.

In its sample, this clonotype was seen many times. V usage is TRBV12-3 or TRBV12-4 and J usage is TRBJ2-3, with D possibly being TRBD1 (5 bases). This CDR3 has 15 amino acids. V was trimmed by 8 bases and J by 2 bases, leaving 17 bases between them. DNA for the CDR3: TGTGCCAGCCTGGGCCAAGACAGCAACACAGATACGCAGTATTTT. Amino acids: CASLGQDSNTDTQYF.

This clonotype has a count of ten or more. V usage is TRBV12-3 or TRBV12-4 and J usage is TRBJ2-1; D unresolved. There are 13 residues in the CDR3. V gave up 1 base and J gave up 6 bases, with 7 bases separating them. CDR3 DNA sequence: TGTGCCAGCAGTTTAGTTACGGGCAATGAGCAGTTCTTC. This gives the protein CASSLVTGNEQFF.

This clonotype has only a few counts. The rearrangement joins TRBV14 to TRBJ2-5; tentative D call: TRBD2 (6 bases). Trimming took off 5 bases at V and 1 base at J, with 20 bases between the two ends. The CDR3 runs 17 residues. Germline loops: CDR1 SGHDN, CDR2 FVKESK. The CDR3: CASSYGPLGTSQETQYF. The CDR3, as DNA: TGTGCCAGCAGCTATGGGCCTCTTGGGACTTCCCAAGAGACCCAGTACTTC.

This clonotype was observed at least ten times. The chain has TRBV18 and TRBJ1-2; the D is unclear. The length of the CDR3 is 13 residues. V was trimmed by 4 bases and J by 8 bases, leaving 14 bases between them. CDR1 and CDR2 from the germline V gene are KGHSH and LQKENI. The CDR3 here is CASSRQAPRGYTF. The CDR3 DNA sequence: TGTGCCAGCTCACGGCAGGCGCCTAGGGGCTACACCTTC.

The V gene is TRBV4-1, the J gene TRBJ2-7, with D perhaps matching TRBD2 (7 bases). The CDR3 is 14 residues long. Trimming stripped 4 bases from V and 5 bases from J, with 15 bases between. Germline CDR1 MGHRA, CDR2 YSYEKL. As DNA, the CDR3 is TGCGCCAGCAGCCCAAGGGGGGGAGTCAACGAGCAGTACTTC. Amino acid sequence: CASSPRGGVNEQYF.

In its sample, this clonotype was seen many times. This chain connects TRBV28 to TRBJ2-7; no firm D call. The CDR3 is 11 residues long. Germline-derived CDR1 and CDR2 are MDHEN and SYDVKM. Trimming removed 8 bases from V and 6 bases from J, with 11 bases in between. This chain's CDR3 is CASSSISEQYF. CDR3 DNA sequence: TGTGCCAGCTCCTCCATATCCGAGCAGTACTTC.

V usage is TRBV20-1 and J usage is TRBJ2-1, with no clear D. This CDR3 is built from 14 residues. Trimming left V 3 bases short and J 8 bases short, with 17 bases between. Germline CDR1 reads DFQATT; CDR2 reads SNEGSKA (reference sequence). CDR3 DNA: TGCAGTGCTAGGAGCAGGACGCGGATCGATGAGCAGTTCTTC. Its translation: CSARSRTRIDEQFF.

This clonotype came up many times. The chain employs TRBV19 and TRBJ2-4, with D perhaps matching TRBD1 or TRBD2 (6 bases each). Trimming pared 5 bases from V and 1 base from J, leaving 12 bases between. Germline CDR1 reads LNHDA; CDR2 reads SQIVND (reference sequence). CDR3 length equals 15 residues. The CDR3 sequence is CASSEGGAAKNIQYF. In DNA, the CDR3 is TGTGCCAGTAGTGAGGGGGGCGCGGCCAAAAACATTCAGTACTTC.

This clonotype was detected a few times. This rearrangement joins TRBV20-1 to TRBJ2-7, with D perhaps matching TRBD2 (5 bases). Germline V gene lookup returns CDR1 DFQATT and CDR2 SNEGSKA (reference sequence). The ends were cut back, 3 bases at V and 4 bases at J, with 13 bases in the middle. The CDR3 sequence is 13 residues long. The chain's CDR3 is CSASAAEEYEQYF. CDR3 nucleotide sequence: TGCAGTGCTAGCGCAGCGGAAGAGTACGAGCAGTACTTC.

CDR3 nucleotide sequence: TGCGCCAGCAGTGAGTCACTGGTCAGTGAAAGACAGTTCTTC. Protein: CASSESLVSERQFF. The chain uses TRBV10-1 and TRBJ2-1; D unresolved. V was shortened by 0 bases and J by 13 bases, with 16 bases between the two germline ends. The CDR3 extends over 14 amino acids. CDR1 and CDR2 (germline): WNHNN, SYGVQD (reference sequence).

To note about this clonotype: A read error is possible here, since a much larger clone lies one base away. The rearrangement uses TRBV7-3 and TRBJ2-1, with TRBD2 matching over 8 bases. The CDR3 runs to 15 residues. The germline V gene encodes CDR1 SGHTA and CDR2 FQGTGA. The CDR3 bases are TGTGCCAGCAGCTTCGAGGCGGGAGGAGACGATGAGCAGTGCTTC. Protein: CASSFEAGGDDEQCF.

This clonotype was recorded many times. The V call is TRBV3-1, the J call TRBJ2-1; 12 bases line up with TRBD2. Germline V gives CDR1 LGHDT, CDR2 YNNKEL (reference sequence). The CDR3 is made up of 16 amino acids. V lost 1 base, J lost 9 bases, and 7 bases stayed unmatched. CDR3 in amino acids: CASSQVTSGRGIEQFF. CDR3 sequence (DNA): TGTGCCAGCAGCCAAGTGACTAGCGGGAGAGGAATTGAGCAGTTCTTC.

This clonotype was detected only a few times. The genes are TRBV20-1 and TRBJ2-1; 9 bases line up with TRBD1. The length of the CDR3 is 12 residues. Germline V lookup: CDR1 DFQATT, CDR2 SNEGSKA (reference sequence). V gave up 6 bases and J gave up 7 bases; unmatched junction bases: 4. The CDR3 bases are TGCAGTGCGAGGGACAGGGAGAATGAGCAGTTCTTC. Protein: CSARDRENEQFF.

This clonotype was counted at least ten times. V is TRBV24-1 and J is TRBJ2-1, with 10 bases matching TRBD2. V was pared by 2 bases and J by 2 bases, with 2 bases of the junction left unmatched. The CDR3 totals 16 residues. CDR1 and CDR2 from the germline V gene are KGHDR and SFDVKD. CDR3 loop: CATSDYGLAAYNEQFF. The CDR3 region has the DNA TGTGCCACCAGTGATTATGGACTAGCGGCCTACAATGAGCAGTTCTTC.

This clonotype has just a few counts. V gene TRBV15 combines with J gene TRBJ2-1; D unresolved. This CDR3 region has 14 residues. Germline assignment: CDR1 LNHNV and CDR2 YYDKDF (reference sequence). Deletions cut 8 bases from V and 5 bases from J, with 16 bases between. The CDR3 nucleotides read TGTGCCACCTCCCCTTCGAGACTGGACAATGAGCAGTTCTTC. Residues: CATSPSRLDNEQFF.

This clonotype was found many times. The chain has TRBV20-1 and TRBJ2-5; a possible D gene is TRBD1 (7 bases). The CDR3 consists of 13 residues. Germline V gives CDR1 DFQATT, CDR2 SNEGSKA (reference sequence). V was cut by 4 bases and J by 5 bases, with 14 bases left in between. CDR3 amino acids: CSAKSTGRETQYF. DNA for the CDR3: TGCAGTGCTAAATCGACAGGGAGGGAGACCCAGTACTTC.

At least ten counts were recorded for this clonotype. The J gene is TRBJ1-4, the V gene TRBV3-1; a possible D gene is TRBD1 (5 bases). The CDR3 consists of 14 residues. CDR1 is LGHDT, CDR2 YNNKEL, per germline (reference sequence). Trimming shortened V by 3 bases and J by 11 bases, and 16 bases separated the two germline ends. CDR3 protein: CASSQRAAEGKLFF. The CDR3 DNA reads TGTGCCAGCAGCCAGAGAGCGGCGGAGGGGAAACTGTTTTTT. Full variable domain (rest looked up from reference TRBV3-1 and TRBJ1-4): DTAVSQTPKYLVTQMGNDKSIKCEQNLGHDTMYWYKQDSKKFLKIMFSYNNKELIINETVPNRFSPKSPDKAHLNLHINSLELGDSAVYFCASSQRAAEGKLFFGSGTQLSVL.

This clonotype was counted many times. V and J are TRBV9 and TRBJ2-5; 9 bases are shared with TRBD1. The CDR3 length is 15 residues. Looked up from germline, CDR1 is SGDLS and CDR2 is YYNGEE. The junction had 7 bases not matched to a gene; V was cut back by 3 bases and J by 4 bases. CDR3 sequence reads: CASSGIGQGRETQYF. DNA for the CDR3: TGTGCCAGCAGCGGAATCGGACAGGGGAGAGAGACCCAGTACTTC.

Concerning this clonotype itself: This could be a read error, since a much larger clone is one nucleotide away. The chain has TRBV6-1 and TRBJ2-5, with D possibly being TRBD1 or TRBD2 (5 bases each). Germline assignment: CDR1 MNHNS and CDR2 SASEGT. The CDR3 consists of 13 residues. Trimming removed 5 bases from V and 8 bases from J, with 15 bases in between. In DNA, the CDR3 is TGTGCCAGCAGTAGGGACGGTCATGATACCCAGTACTTC. It is translated as CASSRDGHDTQYF.

This clonotype was counted many times. The chain links TRBV7-3 to TRBJ2-5; possibly TRBD2 for D (5 bases). The CDR3 spans 15 residues. V gave up 3 bases and J gave up 5 bases, with 16 bases separating them. Germline assignment: CDR1 SGHTA and CDR2 FQGTGA. CDR3 DNA sequence: TGTGCCAGCAGCTTTGCGGGTGAACGAGGGGAGACCCAGTACTTC. Translation gives CASSFAGERGETQYF.

This clonotype occurred many times. The chain employs TRBV18 and TRBJ2-1, with D hard to call. CDR1 and CDR2 (germline): KGHSH, LQKENI. V gave up 3 bases and J gave up 7 bases, with 7 bases separating them. The CDR3 contains 12 residues. The DNA of the CDR3 is TGTGCCAGCTCACCCGCCGAGAATGAGCAGTTCTTC. This codes for CASSPAENEQFF.